This TCR beta chain was sequenced during a study of cytomegalovirus exposure and HLA in healthy donors. Study results and caveats: Versus the approximately 700-donor mean, an Asian-associated ancestry cluster reportedly showed fewer N-insertions in a later analysis. For presence/absence analyses, sequencing depth was assumed to be roughly uniform across donors.

This clone was seen only a few times. Its antigen is not identified. Amplification used 60 Vbeta primers and 13 Jbeta primers. Assay: immunoSEQ multiplex PCR; the TCRdb copy retains only in-frame clones and omits some. The sample yields about 110,000 clones, roughly 66% seen once. Sequencing input: PBMCs. The clonotype originates from a woman aged 25 to 39 in good health and CMV-seronegative.

The CDR3 bases are TGTGCCAGCAGCAAAGAAGGGGATCATGGCTACACCTTC. It is translated as CASSKEGDHGYTF. V gene TRBV21-1 combines with J gene TRBJ1-2; the D call of TRBD1 is as the table states it, not checked on the DNA. TRBV21-1 is a recognized pseudogene. The CDR3 has 13 amino acids.